This is a list of T cell receptor beta chains from one sample in a study of T cells in Graves' hyperthyroidism and ophthalmopathy. TCRdb re-called the multiplex PCR reads with MiXCR, one entry per CDR3 protein. The sample holds hundreds of thousands of distinct CDR3 sequences, around 16% seen once. Specimen: blood. Source of these receptors: a woman in her thirties or forties with Graves' ophthalmopathy. The CDR3 runs from the conserved cysteine through the conserved F or W. The D gene is left open where the match is weak. Clone size is shown for a subset of rows, as once, few, many or a class of expanded clone.

size	V	D	J	DNA	CDR3
.	TRBV24-1	.	TRBJ1-5	TGTGCCACCAGTGGCCCCCTCGGGAATCAGCCCCAGCATTTT	CATSGPLGNQPQHF
.	TRBV20-1	.	TRBJ2-7	TGCAGTGCTGGACTGGGAGGCCGTCAGGCCTACGAGCAGTACTTC	CSAGLGGRQAYEQYF
few	TRBV7-9	.	TRBJ2-1	TGTGCCAGCATCCCCTGGGGGGCACTCTACAATGAGCAGTTCTTC	CASIPWGALYNEQFF
few	TRBV12-3/TRBV12-4	TRBD2	TRBJ2-1	TGTGCCAGCAACTCGGCGGGGGGGCACAATGAGCAGTTCTTC	CASNSAGGHNEQFF
many	TRBV10-2	TRBD2	TRBJ2-1	TGCGCCAGCAACCCCGGGGGGAGGAGGGGTGAGCAGTTCTTC	CASNPGGRRGEQFF
.	TRBV5-1	.	TRBJ2-1	TGCGCCAGCAGCAAGGACAGCTCGGATGAGCAGTTCTTC	CASSKDSSDEQFF
many	TRBV2	TRBD2	TRBJ2-1	TGTGCCAGCAGACAGGCGGGAGGATTCGAGCAGTTCTTC	CASRQAGGFEQFF
.	TRBV7-7	.	TRBJ2-5	TGTGCTAGCAGCTTAGGCGGGCCACACCGGGAGACCCAGTACTTC	CASSLGGPHRETQYF
.	TRBV6-1	TRBD1	TRBJ2-2	TGTGCCAGCAGGGCAGGACAGGGCGACACCGGGGAGCTGTTTTTT	CASRAGQGDTGELFF
many	TRBV3-1	.	TRBJ2-4	TGTGCCAGCAGCCGGGGGCTCGCTAGCGCTCTAGCCAAAAACATTCAGTACTTC	CASSRGLASALAKNIQYF
many	TRBV29-1	.	TRBJ1-1	TGCAGCGTTGTGGGGGGTACTTGGGCTGAAGCTTTCTTT	CSVVGGTWAEAFF
few	TRBV6-1	TRBD1	TRBJ2-2	TGTGCCAGCAGGATGGACAGGATCTCCGGGGAGCTGTTTTTT	CASRMDRISGELFF
many	TRBV11-2	.	TRBJ2-3	TGTGCCAGCAGCTCCCCGGGTGGCGGGGCGTTTACAGATACGCAGTATTTT	CASSSPGGGAFTDTQYF
few	TRBV7-2	.	TRBJ2-5	TGTGCCAGCAGCCGCCCGTTACCGCCGATCCAAGAGACCCAGTACTTC	CASSRPLPPIQETQYF
.	TRBV9	TRBD2	TRBJ2-7	TGTGCCAGCAGCCCCTGGACTAGCGGGGCCTACGAGCAGTACTTC	CASSPWTSGAYEQYF
many	TRBV6-1	TRBD2	TRBJ2-5	TGTGCCAGCAGTGAGACTAGCGGGGGGGCCGAGACCCAGTACTTC	CASSETSGGAETQYF
many	TRBV6-2/TRBV6-3	.	TRBJ1-5	TGTGCCAGCAGTTACCAGGGCGGAAATCAGCCCCAGCATTTT	CASSYQGGNQPQHF
.	TRBV12-3/TRBV12-4	.	TRBJ1-6	TGTGCCAGCAGTTACCGGGACATTGATTCACCCCTCCACTTT	CASSYRDIDSPLHF
few	TRBV24-1	.	TRBJ2-1	TGTGCCACCAGTGATCCTGGCGTGGTGGACCACTCCTCCTACAATGAGCAGTTCTTC	CATSDPGVVDHSSYNEQFF
few	TRBV20-1	.	TRBJ2-5	TGCAGTGCTAGAGACCCCCGGGCAGGGAAAGAGACCCAGTACTTC	CSARDPRAGKETQYF
.	TRBV28	TRBD1	TRBJ2-7	TGTGCCAGCAGTTTTCCCGGGACAGGGTCCTACGAGCAGTACTTC	CASSFPGTGSYEQYF
.	TRBV19	.	TRBJ2-1	TGTGCCAGTAGGGGTTATCCCAATGAGCAGTTCTTC	CASRGYPNEQFF
few	TRBV4-1	TRBD1	TRBJ1-5	TGCGCCAGCAGCCAAACCGGGACAGGGAACAACTACAATCAGCCCCAGCATTTT	CASSQTGTGNNYNQPQHF